This T cell receptor beta chain stems from a study of T cells in Graves' hyperthyroidism and ophthalmopathy. Study background: Blood from the periphery was taken at initial diagnosis, before any treatment. General study results and limits: Prediction of ophthalmopathy progression came a median about 6 months pre-onset.

RNA transcripts provided the source from which TCR beta CDR3 regions were amplified. Initially, a first-round RT-PCR of the TCR CDR3 employed the HTBI primer set. TCRdb itself ran the multiplex PCR reads through MiXCR, one entry per CDR3 protein. The sample lists around 690,000 distinct CDR3 sequences; roughly 17% were seen once. This clonotype occurred many times. Its antigen is as yet unknown. Patients were aged 18 to 65, had disease duration under 2 months, and had newly diagnosed hyperthyroidism. Patients having uncontrolled infection, another autoimmune disease, pregnancy or lactation were not included. Germline V CDR1 and CDR2: MNHEY, SMNVEV (reference sequence). The CDR3 totals 16 residues. V gave up 2 bases and J gave up 3 bases, with 16 bases separating them.

The chain carries TRBV27 and TRBJ1-1; D is undetermined. The sample comprised blood. The sequence was obtained from a man aged 50 to 60 with Graves' hyperthyroidism. DNA for the CDR3: TGTGCCAGCAGTTTAGCGACACACCTCTGGGACACTGAAGCTTTCTTT. Translating gives CASSLATHLWDTEAFF.